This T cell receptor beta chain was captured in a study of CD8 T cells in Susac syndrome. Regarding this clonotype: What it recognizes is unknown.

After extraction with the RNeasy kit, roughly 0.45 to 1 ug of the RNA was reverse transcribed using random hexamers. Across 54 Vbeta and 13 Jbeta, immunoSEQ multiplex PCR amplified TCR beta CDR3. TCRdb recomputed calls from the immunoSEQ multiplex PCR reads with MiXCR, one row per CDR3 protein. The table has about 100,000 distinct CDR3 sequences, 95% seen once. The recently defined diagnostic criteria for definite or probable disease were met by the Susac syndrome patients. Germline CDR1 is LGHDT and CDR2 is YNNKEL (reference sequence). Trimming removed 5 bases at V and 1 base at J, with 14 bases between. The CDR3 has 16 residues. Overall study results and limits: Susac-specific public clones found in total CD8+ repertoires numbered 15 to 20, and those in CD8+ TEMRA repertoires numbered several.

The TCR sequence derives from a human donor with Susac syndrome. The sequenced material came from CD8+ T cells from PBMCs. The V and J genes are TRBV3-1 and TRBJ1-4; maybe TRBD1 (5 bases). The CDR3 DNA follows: TGTGCCAGCAGCGGGGGTCGACGGATAACTAATGAAAAACTGTTTTTT. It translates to CASSGGRRITNEKLFF.